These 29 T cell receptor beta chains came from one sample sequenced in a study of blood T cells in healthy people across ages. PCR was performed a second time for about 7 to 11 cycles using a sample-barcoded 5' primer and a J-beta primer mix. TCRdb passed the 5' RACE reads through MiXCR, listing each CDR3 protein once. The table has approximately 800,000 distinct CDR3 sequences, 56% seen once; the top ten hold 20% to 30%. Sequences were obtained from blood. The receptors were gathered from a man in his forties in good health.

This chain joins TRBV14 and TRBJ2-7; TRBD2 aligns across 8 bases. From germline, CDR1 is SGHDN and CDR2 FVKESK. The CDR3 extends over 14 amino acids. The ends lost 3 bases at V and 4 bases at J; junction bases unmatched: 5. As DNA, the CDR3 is TGTGCCAGCAGCCAGCGGGGGGCGGCGTACGAGCAGTACTTC. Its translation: CASSQRGAAYEQYF. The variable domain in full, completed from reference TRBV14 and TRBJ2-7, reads EAGVTQFPSHSVIEKGQTVTLRCDPISGHDNLYWYRRVMGKEIKFLLHFVKESKQDESGMPNNRFLAERTGGTYSTLKVQPAELEDSGVYFCASSQRGAAYEQYFGPGTRLTVT.

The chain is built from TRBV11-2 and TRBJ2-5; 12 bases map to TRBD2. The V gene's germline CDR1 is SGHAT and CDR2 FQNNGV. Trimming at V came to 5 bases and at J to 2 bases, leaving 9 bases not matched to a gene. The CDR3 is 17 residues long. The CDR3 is CASSGGLAGLIQETQYF. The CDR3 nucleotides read TGTGCCAGCAGCGGGGGACTAGCGGGCCTCATACAAGAGACCCAGTACTTC.

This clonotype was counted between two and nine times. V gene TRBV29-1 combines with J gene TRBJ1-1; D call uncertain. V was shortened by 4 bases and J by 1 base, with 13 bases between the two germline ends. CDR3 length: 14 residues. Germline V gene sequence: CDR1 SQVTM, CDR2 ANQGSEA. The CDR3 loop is CSVGRQSKNTEAFF. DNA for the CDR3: TGCAGCGTTGGACGCCAGTCAAAGAACACTGAAGCTTTCTTT.

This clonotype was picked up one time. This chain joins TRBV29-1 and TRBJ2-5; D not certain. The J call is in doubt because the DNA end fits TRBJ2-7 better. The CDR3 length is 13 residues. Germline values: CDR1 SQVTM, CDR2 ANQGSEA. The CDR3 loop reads CSVQDGPLYEQYF. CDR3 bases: TGCAGCGTGCAGGACGGGCCCCTCTACGAGCAGTACTTC.

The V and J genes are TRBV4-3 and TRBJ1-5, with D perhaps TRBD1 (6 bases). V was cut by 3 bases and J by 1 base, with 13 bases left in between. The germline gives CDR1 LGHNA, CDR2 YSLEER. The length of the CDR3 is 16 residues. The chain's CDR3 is CASSHSLGASNQPQHF. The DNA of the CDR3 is TGCGCCAGCAGCCACTCCTTGGGGGCGAGCAATCAGCCCCAGCATTTT.

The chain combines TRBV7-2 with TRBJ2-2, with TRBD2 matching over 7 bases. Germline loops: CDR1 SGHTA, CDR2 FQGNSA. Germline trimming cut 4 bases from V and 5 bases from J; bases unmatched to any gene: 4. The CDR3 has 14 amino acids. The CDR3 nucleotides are TGTGCCAGCAGCTGGGGGGGTTCGACCGGGGAGCTGTTTTTT. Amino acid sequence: CASSWGGSTGELFF.

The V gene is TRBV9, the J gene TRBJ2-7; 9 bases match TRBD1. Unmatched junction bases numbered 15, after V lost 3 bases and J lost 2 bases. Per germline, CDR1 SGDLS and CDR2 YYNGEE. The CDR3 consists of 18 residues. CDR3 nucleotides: TGTGCCAGCAGCGGACGTCCCGGGACAGGGATCGGGGCCTACGAGCAGTACTTC. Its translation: CASSGRPGTGIGAYEQYF.

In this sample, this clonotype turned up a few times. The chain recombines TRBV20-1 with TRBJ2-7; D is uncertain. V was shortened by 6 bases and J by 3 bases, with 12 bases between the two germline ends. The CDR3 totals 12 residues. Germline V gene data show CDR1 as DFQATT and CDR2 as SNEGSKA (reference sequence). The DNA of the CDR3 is TGCAGTGCGGACGGAGAAAACTACGAGCAGTACTTC. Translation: CSADGENYEQYF.

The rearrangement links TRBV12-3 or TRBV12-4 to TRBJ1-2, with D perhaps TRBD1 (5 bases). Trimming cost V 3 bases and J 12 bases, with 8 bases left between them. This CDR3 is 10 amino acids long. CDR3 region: CASSLWGDTF. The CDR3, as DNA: TGTGCCAGCAGTTTGTGGGGCGACACCTTC.

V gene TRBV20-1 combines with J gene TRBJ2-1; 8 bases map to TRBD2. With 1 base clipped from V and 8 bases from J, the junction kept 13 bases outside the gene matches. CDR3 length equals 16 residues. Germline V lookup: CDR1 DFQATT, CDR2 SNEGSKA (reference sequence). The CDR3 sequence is CSARGSGLDVWDEQFF. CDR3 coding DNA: TGCAGTGCTAGAGGGTCGGGACTAGATGTTTGGGATGAGCAGTTCTTC.

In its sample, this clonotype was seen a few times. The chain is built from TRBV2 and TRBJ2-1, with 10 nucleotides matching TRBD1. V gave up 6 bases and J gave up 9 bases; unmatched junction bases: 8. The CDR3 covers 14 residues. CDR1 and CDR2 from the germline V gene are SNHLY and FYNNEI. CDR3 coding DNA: TGTGCCAGCAGACCCGGGACAGGGGAGGTTGAGCAGTTCTTC. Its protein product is CASRPGTGEVEQFF.

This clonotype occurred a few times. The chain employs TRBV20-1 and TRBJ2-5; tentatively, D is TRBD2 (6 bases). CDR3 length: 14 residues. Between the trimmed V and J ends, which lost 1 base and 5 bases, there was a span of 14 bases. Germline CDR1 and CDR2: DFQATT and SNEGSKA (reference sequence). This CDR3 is CSARGVTSLETQYF. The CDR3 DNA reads TGCAGTGCTAGAGGCGTGACTAGTCTGGAGACCCAGTACTTC.

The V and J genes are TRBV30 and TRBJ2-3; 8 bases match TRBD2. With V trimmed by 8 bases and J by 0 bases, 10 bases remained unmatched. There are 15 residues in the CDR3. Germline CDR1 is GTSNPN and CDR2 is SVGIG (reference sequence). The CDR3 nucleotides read TGTGCCGGCCTGTCGGGGGGGCCTAGCACAGATACGCAGTATTTT. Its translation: CAGLSGGPSTDTQYF.

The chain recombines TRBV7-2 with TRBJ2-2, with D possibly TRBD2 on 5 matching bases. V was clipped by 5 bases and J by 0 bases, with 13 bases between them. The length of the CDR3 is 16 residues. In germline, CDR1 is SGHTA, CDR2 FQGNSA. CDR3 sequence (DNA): TGTGCCAGCAGCATAAATTCCGGGGCGAACACCGGGGAGCTGTTTTTT. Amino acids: CASSINSGANTGELFF.

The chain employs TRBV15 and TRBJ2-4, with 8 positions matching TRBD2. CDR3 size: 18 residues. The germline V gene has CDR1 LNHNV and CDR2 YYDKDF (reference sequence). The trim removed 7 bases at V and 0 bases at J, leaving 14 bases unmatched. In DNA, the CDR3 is TGTGCCACCAACATGGGTACCGGGGGGGCCCTAGCCAAAAACATTCAGTACTTC. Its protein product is CATNMGTGGALAKNIQYF.

The CDR3 bases are TGTGCCAGCAGACCCGAAGTGAACTTAGCTAACTATGGCTACACCTTC. It is translated as CASRPEVNLANYGYTF. V is TRBV6-5 and J is TRBJ1-2, with no clear D. This CDR3 contains 16 residues. Germline CDR1 is MNHEY and CDR2 is SVGAGI. The ends were cut back, 6 bases at V and 0 bases at J, with 17 bases in the middle.

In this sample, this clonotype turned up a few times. CDR3 amino acids: CASRAMGDNSYEQYF. DNA of the CDR3: TGTGCCAGCAGAGCGATGGGGGACAACTCCTACGAGCAGTACTTC. The chain has TRBV28 and TRBJ2-7; possibly TRBD1 for D (6 bases). Between the trimmed V and J ends, which lost 6 bases and 0 bases, there was a span of 15 bases. Germline loops: CDR1 MDHEN, CDR2 SYDVKM. The CDR3 contains 15 residues.

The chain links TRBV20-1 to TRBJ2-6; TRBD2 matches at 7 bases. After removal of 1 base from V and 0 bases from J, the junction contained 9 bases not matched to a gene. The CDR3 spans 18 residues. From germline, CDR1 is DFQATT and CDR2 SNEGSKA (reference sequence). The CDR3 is CSARVFGLVNSGANVLTF. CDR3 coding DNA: TGCAGTGCTAGAGTATTTGGACTAGTAAACTCTGGGGCCAACGTCCTGACTTTC.

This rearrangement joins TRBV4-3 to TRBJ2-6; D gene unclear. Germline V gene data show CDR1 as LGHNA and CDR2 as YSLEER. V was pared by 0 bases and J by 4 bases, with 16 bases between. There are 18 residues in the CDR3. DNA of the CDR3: TGCGCCAGCAGCCAAGACCTCTGGTCTTCGACCGGGGCCAACGTCCTGACTTTC. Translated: CASSQDLWSSTGANVLTF.

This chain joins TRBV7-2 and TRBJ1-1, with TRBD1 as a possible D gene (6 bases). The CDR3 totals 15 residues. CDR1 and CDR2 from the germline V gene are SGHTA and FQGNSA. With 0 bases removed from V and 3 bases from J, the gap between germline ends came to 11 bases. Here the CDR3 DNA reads TGTGCCAGCAGCTTAGCGCTAGGGGGGGACACTGAAGCTTTCTTT. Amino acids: CASSLALGGDTEAFF.

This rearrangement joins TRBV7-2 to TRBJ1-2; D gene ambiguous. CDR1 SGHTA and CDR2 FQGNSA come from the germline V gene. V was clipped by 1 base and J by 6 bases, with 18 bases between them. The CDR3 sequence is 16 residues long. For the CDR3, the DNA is TGTGCCAGCAGCTTAGAGCCAGCACCGGGGATCGATGGCTACACCTTC. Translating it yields CASSLEPAPGIDGYTF.

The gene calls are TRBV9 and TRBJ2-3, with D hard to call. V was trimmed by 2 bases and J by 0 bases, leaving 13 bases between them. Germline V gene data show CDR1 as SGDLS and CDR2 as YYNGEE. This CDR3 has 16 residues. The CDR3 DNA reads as TGTGCCAGCAGCGTTTCCGTCGGCCCTAGCACAGATACGCAGTATTTT. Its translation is CASSVSVGPSTDTQYF.

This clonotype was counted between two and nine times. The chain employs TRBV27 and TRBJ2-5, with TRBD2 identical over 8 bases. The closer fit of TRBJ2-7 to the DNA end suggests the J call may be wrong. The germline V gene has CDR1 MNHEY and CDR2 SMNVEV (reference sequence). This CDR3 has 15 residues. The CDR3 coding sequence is TGTGCCAGCAGTCCCGGGGTTAGCGGGACCCACGAGCAGTACTTC. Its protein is CASSPGVSGTHEQYF.

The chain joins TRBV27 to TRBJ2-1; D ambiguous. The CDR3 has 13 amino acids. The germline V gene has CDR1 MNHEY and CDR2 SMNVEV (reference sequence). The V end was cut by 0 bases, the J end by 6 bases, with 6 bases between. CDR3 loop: CASSLSWSNEQFF. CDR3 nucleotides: TGTGCCAGCAGTTTATCCTGGAGCAATGAGCAGTTCTTC.

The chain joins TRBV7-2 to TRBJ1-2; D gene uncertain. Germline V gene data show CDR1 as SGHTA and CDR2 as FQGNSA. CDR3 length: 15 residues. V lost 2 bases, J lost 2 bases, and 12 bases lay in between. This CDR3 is CASSLYVGTNYGYTF. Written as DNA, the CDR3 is TGTGCCAGCAGCTTATATGTCGGCACCAACTATGGCTACACCTTC.

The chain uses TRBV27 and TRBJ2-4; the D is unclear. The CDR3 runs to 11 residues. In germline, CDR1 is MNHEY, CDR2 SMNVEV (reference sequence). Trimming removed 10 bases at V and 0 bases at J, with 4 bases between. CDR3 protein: CATEAKNIQYF. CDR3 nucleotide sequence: TGTGCCACCGAAGCCAAAAACATTCAGTACTTC.

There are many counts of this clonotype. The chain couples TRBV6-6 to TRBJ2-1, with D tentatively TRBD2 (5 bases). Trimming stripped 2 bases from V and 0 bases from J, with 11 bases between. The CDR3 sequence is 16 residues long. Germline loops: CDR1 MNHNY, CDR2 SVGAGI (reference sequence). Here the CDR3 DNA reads TGTGCCAGCAGTTACGGAGGAGGAAGCTCCTACAATGAGCAGTTCTTC. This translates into CASSYGGGSSYNEQFF.

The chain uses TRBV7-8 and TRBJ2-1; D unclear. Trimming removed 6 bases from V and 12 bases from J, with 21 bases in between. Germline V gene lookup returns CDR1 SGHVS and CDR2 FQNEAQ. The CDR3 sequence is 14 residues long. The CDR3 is CASRISLLREGQFF. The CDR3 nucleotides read TGTGCCAGCAGGATATCCTTGCTCAGAGAAGGGCAGTTCTTC.

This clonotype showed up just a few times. The CDR3 protein is CASSWTGGHTYSNQPQHF. The CDR3 coding sequence is TGTGCCAGCAGTTGGACAGGGGGCCATACGTATAGCAATCAGCCCCAGCATTTT. The chain combines TRBV12-3 or TRBV12-4 with TRBJ1-5, with 11 positions matching TRBD1. The CDR3 has 18 residues. V lost 4 bases and J lost 0; bases outside the gene matches: 8.